Below are 20 T cell receptor beta chains sequenced from a single sample in a study of human T cells and chemical hapten exposure. Via MiXCR, TCRdb re-called the RACE reads, giving one row per CDR3 protein. The table has just over 90,000 distinct CDR3 sequences, approximately 10% seen once; the top ten hold 2.5% to 3.5%. Specified time point: healthy volunteer bleed at 2 weeks. Unfractionated whole blood yielded the extracted total RNA. Sequences were obtained from whole blood. These TCRs come from a female donor in good health. Some clones in this sample may be carry-over from other donors' samples.

This clonotype was recorded a few times. The V and J genes are TRBV20-1 and TRBJ2-7; D is unclear. The CDR3 spans 13 residues. Germline V lookup: CDR1 DFQATT, CDR2 SNEGSKA (reference sequence). The V end lost 3 bases, the J end lost 6 bases, and 15 bases lay between the germline ends. The CDR3 reads CSASGASVGEQYF. CDR3 in DNA: TGCAGTGCTAGTGGCGCGTCGGTAGGCGAGCAGTACTTC.

The J gene is TRBJ1-1, the V gene TRBV27; no clear D gene. The V gene's germline CDR1 is MNHEY and CDR2 SMNVEV (reference sequence). The V end lost 0 bases, the J end lost 4 bases, and 15 bases lay between the germline ends. There are 16 residues in the CDR3. The chain's CDR3 is CASSLSVGVPATEAFF. For the CDR3, the DNA is TGTGCCAGCAGTTTATCTGTCGGGGTGCCGGCCACTGAAGCTTTCTTT.

This clonotype was counted a few times. The chain is built from TRBV6-5 and TRBJ2-7; weak D call: TRBD1 (5 bases). The CDR3 contains 12 residues. V lost 7 bases to trimming and J lost 5 bases, with 12 bases between them. In germline, CDR1 is MNHEY, CDR2 SVGAGI. The CDR3 loop is CASMDEGDEQYF. As DNA, the CDR3 is TGTGCCAGCATGGACGAAGGGGACGAGCAGTACTTC.

The chain's CDR3 is CASSYAPQRYGYTF. As DNA, the CDR3 is TGTGCCAGCAGTTACGCCCCACAACGATATGGCTACACCTTC. The chain joins TRBV6-2 or TRBV6-3 to TRBJ1-2, with unresolved D. The CDR3 contains 14 residues. V was trimmed by 2 bases and J by 5 bases, leaving 12 bases between them. Germline V gives CDR1 MNHEY, CDR2 SVGEGT.

This clonotype turned up a few times. J is TRBJ1-2 and V is TRBV7-3; D call uncertain. Looked up from germline, CDR1 is SGHTA and CDR2 is FQGTGA. The CDR3 has 14 amino acids. Trimming pared 0 bases from V and 7 bases from J, leaving 12 bases between. The CDR3 nucleotides are TGTGCCAGCAGCTTAACGGGTCCCGAAAGTGGCTACACCTTC. It translates to CASSLTGPESGYTF.

This clonotype was picked up many times. The chain carries TRBV20-1 and TRBJ2-1; 7 bases are a match to TRBD2. The germline CDR1 and CDR2 sequences are DFQATT and SNEGSKA (reference sequence). This CDR3 is 16 amino acids long. The junction had 12 bases not matched to a gene; V was cut back by 0 bases and J by 7 bases. CDR3 in DNA: TGCAGTGCTAGAGAGGGCGGGAGTGGAGTTGTAAATGAGCAGTTCTTC. This encodes CSAREGGSGVVNEQFF.

The chain joins TRBV29-1 to TRBJ2-3; a possible D gene is TRBD1 (5 bases). There are 14 residues in the CDR3. V lost 4 bases and J 2 bases, leaving 13 bases between the germline ends. Germline values: CDR1 SQVTM, CDR2 ANQGSEA. The DNA for the CDR3 is TGCAGCGTTGGGGGCAGGCCGAACACAGATACGCAGTATTTT. Its protein product is CSVGGRPNTDTQYF.

In its sample, this clonotype was seen a few times. The rearrangement joins TRBV24-1 to TRBJ2-2; 9 nucleotides agree with TRBD1. The CDR3 runs 16 residues. V lost 3 bases and J lost 2; bases outside the gene matches: 3. Germline CDR1 and CDR2: KGHDR and SFDVKD. CDR3 DNA sequence: TGTGCCACCAGTGATCCGGGACAGGGTAACACCGGGGAGCTGTTTTTT. This sequence encodes CATSDPGQGNTGELFF.

This chain uses TRBV5-1 with TRBJ1-5, with 7 bases lining up with TRBD1. The V segment lost 0 bases and the J segment 7 bases; nucleotides outside the gene matches: 1. The germline V gene encodes CDR1 SGHRS and CDR2 YFSETQ. The CDR3 consists of 13 residues. CDR3 in amino acids: CASSLGQGQPQHF. The CDR3 bases are TGCGCCAGCAGCTTGGGACAGGGACAGCCCCAGCATTTT.

This clonotype has more than one count but fewer than ten. The chain recombines TRBV6-2 or TRBV6-3 with TRBJ2-5; a weak D match, TRBD2 (7 bases). The germline V gene has CDR1 MNHEY and CDR2 SVGEGT. V shed 4 bases and J shed 4 bases, with 16 bases lying between them. The CDR3 consists of 15 residues. CDR3 nucleotide sequence: TGTGCCAGCAGTTCCCCGAGGGGGGAGGGAGAGACCCAGTACTTC. Protein: CASSSPRGEGETQYF.

This clonotype was observed a handful of times. The rearrangement uses TRBV15 and TRBJ2-1; D ambiguous. V lost 5 bases, J lost 3 bases, and 11 bases lay in between. This CDR3 comprises 14 residues. Germline assignment: CDR1 LNHNV and CDR2 YYDKDF (reference sequence). CDR3 DNA: TGTGCCACCAGCGGCGACTTGGACTACAATGAGCAGTTCTTC. It encodes CATSGDLDYNEQFF. Together with reference TRBV15 and TRBJ2-1, the CDR3 gives the full variable domain: DAMVIQNPRYQVTQFGKPVTLSCSQTLNHNVMYWYQQKSSQAPKLLFHYYDKDFNNEADTPDNFQSRRPNTSFCFLDIRSPGLGDTAMYLCATSGDLDYNEQFFGPGTRLTVL.

There are a few counts of this clonotype. CDR3 in amino acids: CASSQEYEQFF. CDR3 bases: TGTGCCAGCAGCCAAGAGTATGAGCAGTTCTTC. The genes are TRBV3-1 and TRBJ2-1; no firm D call. The CDR3 has 11 residues. Germline V lookup: CDR1 LGHDT, CDR2 YNNKEL (reference sequence). Trimming took 0 bases from V and 8 from J, leaving 2 bases between them.

In this sample, this clonotype turned up many times. The chain uses TRBV4-3 and TRBJ2-1; D remains ambiguous. Per the germline V gene, CDR1 is LGHNA and CDR2 is YSLEER. Trimming stripped 1 base from V and 10 bases from J, with 8 bases between. The CDR3 is 12 amino acids. The CDR3: CASSQGYGEQFF. CDR3 coding DNA: TGCGCCAGCAGCCAAGGATACGGGGAGCAGTTCTTC.

This clonotype was seen many times. This chain joins TRBV18 and TRBJ2-7, with unresolved D. The CDR3 loop spans 14 amino acids. V lost 0 bases, J lost 3 bases, and 9 bases lay in between. The germline gives CDR1 KGHSH, CDR2 LQKENI. The CDR3 region is CASSPPQGYYEQYF. In DNA form, the CDR3 reads TGTGCCAGCTCACCACCTCAAGGGTACTACGAGCAGTACTTC.

The rearrangement uses TRBV28 and TRBJ2-7, with D tentatively TRBD1 (6 bases). Trimming took off 3 bases at V and 1 base at J, with 13 bases between the two ends. The length of the CDR3 is 15 residues. In germline, CDR1 is MDHEN, CDR2 SYDVKM. The CDR3 spells CASSLFQGLSYEQYF. The CDR3 DNA sequence: TGTGCCAGCAGTTTGTTCCAGGGGCTATCCTACGAGCAGTACTTC.

In regard to this clonotype: One junction end disagrees with the germline gene, perhaps due to a read error. The CDR3 nucleotides read TGTGCCAGCAGTCCGACAGAAGCGGGATCACCCCTCAACTTT. Translating gives CASSPTEAGSPLNF. The chain is built from TRBV6-2 or TRBV6-3 and TRBJ1-6, with a weak D call TRBD1 (5 bases). CDR1 MNHEY and CDR2 SVGEGT come from the germline V gene. The length of the CDR3 is 14 residues.

A word on this clonotype: Given a much more abundant clone one base away, this may be a read error. This rearrangement joins TRBV5-1 to TRBJ2-3, with D maybe TRBD1 (5 bases). CDR3 length: 17 amino acids. Trimming shortened V by 4 bases and J by 2 bases, and 20 bases separated the two germline ends. Germline-derived CDR1 and CDR2 are SGHRS and YFSETQ. The DNA for the CDR3 is TGCGCCAGCAGCCGTGTGGGCCAGGGAATCAACACAGATACGCAGTATTTT. Translated, it gives CASSRVGQGINTDTQYF.

This clonotype came up a few times. The chain has TRBV12-3 or TRBV12-4 and TRBJ2-2, with 7 nucleotides matching TRBD2. The CDR3 totals 13 residues. J gave up 4 bases and V 8 bases, and 4 bases lay outside the gene matches. CDR3 DNA sequence: TGTGCCAGCTTAACGGGGGGCACCGGGGAGCTGTTTTTT. Protein product: CASLTGGTGELFF.

This clonotype was detected only a few times. The V call is TRBV6-5, the J call TRBJ1-1; 7 bases match TRBD1. Germline V gene sequence: CDR1 MNHEY, CDR2 SVGAGI. V was pared by 7 bases and J by 4 bases, with 9 bases of the junction left unmatched. The CDR3 is made up of 14 amino acids. The CDR3 loop is CASKTSTGTTEAFF. In DNA, the CDR3 is TGTGCCAGCAAAACTTCGACAGGGACCACTGAAGCTTTCTTT.

This clonotype occurred many times. V gene TRBV20-1 combines with J gene TRBJ1-5; D is ambiguous. Trimming stripped 1 base from V and 4 bases from J, with 11 bases between. The CDR3 covers 14 residues. Germline CDR1 DFQATT, CDR2 SNEGSKA (reference sequence). The DNA for the CDR3 is TGCAGTGCTAGAGGGGCAGGAAAAAATCAGCCCCAGCATTTT. Encoded protein: CSARGAGKNQPQHF.